The 10 T cell receptor beta chains below were found in one sample sequenced in a study of T cells in Graves' hyperthyroidism and ophthalmopathy. Amplification of TCR beta CDR3 regions used RNA as the template. With the HTBI primer set, the TCR CDR3 went through a first round of RT-PCR. TCRdb re-derived calls from the multiplex PCR reads in MiXCR, one entry per CDR3 protein. Of over 700,000 distinct CDR3 sequences in the sample, roughly a sixth were seen once. The sample was blood. The receptors here all came from a woman between 45 and 65 years old with Graves' hyperthyroidism that later progressed to Graves' ophthalmopathy.

The rearrangement joins TRBV13 to TRBJ2-7, with D possibly matching TRBD2 (6 bases). The CDR3 runs to 15 residues. V was shortened by 4 bases and J by 3 bases, with 16 bases between the two germline ends. Germline assignment: CDR1 PRHDT and CDR2 FYEKMQ (reference sequence). The CDR3 DNA follows: TGTGCCAGCAGCTCCGGGGCGGGGTTCGTCTACGAGCAGTACTTC. Its protein is CASSSGAGFVYEQYF.

The chain links TRBV12-3 or TRBV12-4 to TRBJ1-3; D unclear. The CDR3 contains 14 residues. Deletions cut 7 bases from V and 0 bases from J, with 10 bases between. The CDR3 sequence: CASTPWDSGNTIYF. CDR3 DNA: TGTGCCAGCACCCCTTGGGACTCTGGAAACACCATATATTTT.

This clonotype was counted a few times. The V call is TRBV9, the J call TRBJ2-5; 10 bases map to TRBD2. From germline, CDR1 is SGDLS and CDR2 YYNGEE. The trim removed 0 bases at V and 4 bases at J, leaving 6 bases unmatched. CDR3 length: 16 amino acids. In DNA, the CDR3 is TGTGCCAGCAGCGTAGGCCCTAGCGGGGGCAGAGAGACCCAGTACTTC. Protein product: CASSVGPSGGRETQYF. Drawing the rest from reference TRBV9 and TRBJ2-5, the complete variable domain is DSGVTQTPKHLITATGQRVTLRCSPRSGDLSVYWYQQSLDQGLQFLIQYYNGEERAKGNILERFSAQQFPDLHSELNLSSLELGDSALYFCASSVGPSGGRETQYFGPGTRLLVL.

As DNA, the CDR3 is TGCGCCAGCAGCGGGGGGAATTACAATGAGCAGTTCTTC. Amino acids: CASSGGNYNEQFF. The chain links TRBV5-1 to TRBJ2-1; perhaps TRBD2 as D (6 bases). V gave up 4 bases and J gave up 4 bases, with 9 bases separating them. Germline CDR1 SGHRS, CDR2 YFSETQ. This CDR3 is built from 13 residues.

This clonotype was counted only a few times. The CDR3 DNA reads as TGTGCCAGCGGCCCAACAGGGTTCCCTGAAGCTTTCTTT. Its translation is CASGPTGFPEAFF. The rearrangement links TRBV6-1 to TRBJ1-1; D is perhaps TRBD1 (6 bases). V lost 8 bases to trimming and J lost 6 bases, with 16 bases between them. From germline, CDR1 is MNHNS and CDR2 SASEGT. The CDR3 extends over 13 amino acids.

The chain recombines TRBV5-6 with TRBJ2-1; D gene ambiguous. CDR3 length: 13 amino acids. Germline V CDR1 and CDR2: SGHDT, YYEEEE. The ends were cut back, 4 bases at V and 8 bases at J, with 13 bases in the middle. The CDR3 DNA reads TGTGCCAGCAGCCCGATCCCGATGGATGAGCAGTTCTTC. Protein sequence: CASSPIPMDEQFF.

This clonotype was counted only a few times. The CDR3 DNA follows: TGCGCCAGCAGTGAGTATCCTCCCGGGGGCTATTTCACTGAAGCTTTCTTT. Encoded protein: CASSEYPPGGYFTEAFF. V gene TRBV10-1 combines with J gene TRBJ1-1, with D perhaps TRBD1 (6 bases). Deletions cut 1 base from V and 4 bases from J, with 19 bases between. Germline V gene lookup returns CDR1 WNHNN and CDR2 SYGVQD (reference sequence). The CDR3 is made up of 17 amino acids.

This clonotype showed up just a few times. This sequence joins TRBV12-3 or TRBV12-4 and TRBJ2-2; 10 bases align to TRBD1. The CDR3 extends over 20 amino acids. The trim removed 6 bases at V and 6 bases at J, leaving 22 bases unmatched. CDR3 coding DNA: TGTGCCAGCAGCTATGAACCGGGACAGGGGCTTCCAAAGAGGCCCGGGGAGCTGTTTTTT. Translating it yields CASSYEPGQGLPKRPGELFF.

This clonotype was seen ten or more times. V gene TRBV18 combines with J gene TRBJ1-4; D may be TRBD1 (6 bases). Trimming took off 4 bases at V and 5 bases at J, with 14 bases between the two ends. CDR3 length equals 15 residues. Germline CDR1 KGHSH, CDR2 LQKENI. In nucleotides, the CDR3 is TGTGCCAGCTCACGCCGGACAGCGACCAATGAAAAACTGTTTTTT. Its translation: CASSRRTATNEKLFF.

This clonotype was recorded many times. The chain recombines TRBV6-2 or TRBV6-3 with TRBJ2-1; D tentatively reads TRBD1 or TRBD2 (8 bases each). This CDR3 is 16 amino acids long. Germline-derived CDR1 and CDR2 are MNHEY and SVGEGT. Trimming shortened V by 0 bases and J by 9 bases, and 18 bases separated the two germline ends. CDR3 sequence (DNA): TGTGCCAGCAGTTACTCGGGCCGGGGGGGGACAGGTGAGCAGTTCTTC. This codes for CASSYSGRGGTGEQFF.